The clone carrying this T cell receptor beta chain was counted once. A much larger clonotype is one base distant, so this may be a read error. Per the study methods: Amplification of reference gene primers was used by the study to estimate nucleated cell counts. Profiling relied on immunoSEQ multiplex PCR, and the TCRdb table lists in-frame clones only, not all of them. V, J and clone size are taken as reported in that table, and D and trimming were inferred from the DNA itself. Among about 190,000 clones listed, 80% were seen once. This specimen belongs to a study of blood T cell repertoires in COVID-19. Study-wide background: Collection of acute and convalescent COVID-19 samples took place in the United States, Italy and Spain. From T cells, B-cell-depleted T cells, or PBMCs came the material, which was cDNA or gDNA.

V gave up 2 bases and J gave up 4 bases; unmatched junction bases: 4. The CDR3 is 15 residues long. Germline V gives CDR1 MGHRA, CDR2 YSYEKL. The chain combines TRBV4-1 with TRBJ1-5; 8 positions agree with TRBD1. This sequence was found in a man aged 55-75 years with acute or convalescent COVID-19. Sequencing was performed on peripheral blood. The CDR3 loop is CASSQPDRENQPQHF. CDR3 in DNA: TGCGCCAGCAGCCAACCGGACAGGGAAAATCAGCCCCAGCATTTT.